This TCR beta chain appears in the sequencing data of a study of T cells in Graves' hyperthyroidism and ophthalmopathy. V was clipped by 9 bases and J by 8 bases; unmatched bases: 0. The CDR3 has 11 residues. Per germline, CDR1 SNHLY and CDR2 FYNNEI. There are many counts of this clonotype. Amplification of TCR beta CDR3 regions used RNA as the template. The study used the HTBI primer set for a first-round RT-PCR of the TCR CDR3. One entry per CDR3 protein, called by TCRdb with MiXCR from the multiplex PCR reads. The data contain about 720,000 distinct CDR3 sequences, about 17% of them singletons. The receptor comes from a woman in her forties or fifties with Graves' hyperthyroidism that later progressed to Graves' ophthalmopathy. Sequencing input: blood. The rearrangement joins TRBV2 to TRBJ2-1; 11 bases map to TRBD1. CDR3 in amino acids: CARGQGDEQFF. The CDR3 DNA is TGTGCCAGGGGACAGGGGGATGAGCAGTTCTTC.